This T cell receptor (beta chain) was recovered during a study of response to subunit inactivated influenza vaccine. CDR3 size: 15 residues. V was cut by 5 bases and J by 9 bases, with 20 bases left in between. Looked up from germline, CDR1 is SEHNR and CDR2 is FQNEAQ (reference sequence). Notes on the study in general: New T cells are recruited in small numbers by each seasonal influenza vaccination, according to the authors' suggestion.

TCRdb reprocessed the RT-PCR reads with MiXCR, giving one entry per CDR3 protein. Among hundreds of thousands of distinct CDR3 sequences listed, about 18% were seen once. As for this clonotype: Its specificity is unknown.

The rearrangement uses TRBV7-9 and TRBJ2-1; weak D call: TRBD1 (6 bases). This sample comprised PBMCs from blood, obtained roughly 5 days after vaccination. This TCR was sampled from a man aged 50 to 59 who received an inactivated influenza vaccine. The CDR3 DNA reads as TGTGCCAGCAGCGCACCTCCGGGACACGTTATTGAGCAGTTCTTC. Translating gives CASSAPPGHVIEQFF.